This TCR beta chain appears in the sequencing data of a study of blood T cell repertoires in COVID-19. Turning to the study itself: Samples of COVID-19 (acute and convalescent) were obtained from the United States, Italy and Spain.

Profiled with immunoSEQ multiplex PCR; TCRdb holds only in-frame clones, not every one. This sample carries around 30,000 clones, 70% to 90% of them seen once, and the ten largest clones take roughly an eighth. The germline V gene encodes CDR1 LNHDA and CDR2 SQIVND (reference sequence). J was trimmed by 10 bases and V by 6 bases; bases with no gene match: 13. This CDR3 contains 15 residues. Specimen: peripheral blood. The sequence was collected from a man aged 65 to 85 with active COVID-19. The genes are TRBV19 and TRBJ1-4; 8 nucleotides line up with TRBD1. CDR3 sequence reads: CASRTSQGARGKLFF. CDR3 nucleotide sequence: TGTGCCAGTAGGACCTCGCAGGGGGCGCGAGGAAAACTGTTTTTT.